Below, 21 T cell receptor beta chains from the same sample are listed, as sequenced in a study of CD8+CD57+ T cells in acquired aplastic anemia. Individuals selected for sequencing had exhibited CD8+CD57+ cell expansion on flow cytometry. CDR3 and TCR beta VDJ profiling relied on genomic DNA as the template. TCRdb re-called the reads with MiXCR, one entry per CDR3 protein. The sample consists of about 290,000 distinct CDR3 sequences, about 50% of them appearing once. Sequencing was carried out using sorted CD4+, CD8+, or CD8+CD57+ T cells (not recorded which) from PBMCs. These receptors were obtained from a human donor with aplastic anemia.

This chain joins TRBV6-1 and TRBJ2-5; 7 bases are a match to TRBD1. V shed 6 bases, J shed 3 bases, and the junction held 7 bases outside the gene matches. This CDR3 is 14 amino acids long. The germline V gene encodes CDR1 MNHNS and CDR2 SASEGT. The DNA for the CDR3 is TGTGCCAGCAGAGGAACCGGGACAGAAGAGACCCAGTACTTC. The encoded protein is CASRGTGTEETQYF.

The CDR3 nucleotides read TGTGCCAGTAGTACCCCGGAGGCCGACTACGAGCAGTACTTC. Residues: CASSTPEADYEQYF. This chain uses TRBV7-3 with TRBJ2-7; possibly TRBD2 for D (5 bases). Trimming stripped 9 bases from V and 3 bases from J, with 18 bases between. CDR3 length: 14 residues. Germline CDR1 SGHTA, CDR2 FQGTGA.

V and J are TRBV6-5 and TRBJ2-7, with TRBD1 identical over 7 bases. The CDR3 consists of 15 residues. With 6 bases clipped from V and 3 bases from J, the junction kept 11 bases outside the gene matches. The germline V gene encodes CDR1 MNHEY and CDR2 SVGAGI. The CDR3 region is CASSPGTDVNYEQYF. The CDR3 region has the DNA TGTGCCAGCAGCCCCGGGACAGATGTTAACTACGAGCAGTACTTC.

The V gene is TRBV7-9, the J gene TRBJ2-7, with D perhaps matching TRBD1 (5 bases). Trimming removed 5 bases from V and 5 bases from J, with 7 bases in between. CDR3 size: 11 residues. Germline CDR1 and CDR2: SEHNR and FQNEAQ (reference sequence). Here the CDR3 reads CASSLGDEQYF. The CDR3 DNA follows: TGTGCCAGCAGCCTAGGGGACGAGCAGTACTTC.

This clonotype was seen many times. This chain links TRBV6-6 with TRBJ2-1, with D tentatively TRBD1 (6 bases). Trimming took off 6 bases at V and 8 bases at J, with 11 bases between the two ends. This CDR3 has 12 amino acids. Per the germline V gene, CDR1 is MNHNY and CDR2 is SVGAGI (reference sequence). CDR3 DNA sequence: TGTGCCAGCAGCCTCAGGGGTGATGAGCAGTTCTTC. This gives the protein CASSLRGDEQFF.

As concerns this clonotype: Given a much more abundant clone one base away, this may be a read error. The chain has TRBV19 and TRBJ2-7; D may be TRBD1 or TRBD2 (5 bases each). Germline values: CDR1 LNHDA, CDR2 SQIVND (reference sequence). The CDR3 loop spans 13 amino acids. The CDR3 nucleotides read TGTGCCAGTAGTAGGGCCGGGGCCTACGAGCGGTACTTC. Its translation is CASSRAGAYERYF.

This clonotype was observed at least ten times. This chain uses TRBV5-8 with TRBJ1-2; 9 bases agree with TRBD1. With 4 bases clipped from V and 7 bases from J, the junction kept 11 bases outside the gene matches. The CDR3 has 15 amino acids. Germline V gene lookup returns CDR1 SGHTS and CDR2 YDEGEE. This CDR3 is CASSIRTGAITGYTF. In nucleotides, the CDR3 is TGTGCCAGCAGCATAAGGACAGGGGCTATTACTGGCTACACCTTC.

V usage is TRBV12-5 and J usage is TRBJ2-5; D gene uncertain. V gave up 5 bases and J gave up 7 bases, with 8 bases separating them. The CDR3 spans 11 residues. The germline gives CDR1 LGHNT, CDR2 FRNRAP. CDR3 residues: CASGNLGTQYF. The CDR3 DNA reads TGTGCTAGTGGTAACCTAGGGACCCAGTACTTC.

The gene calls are TRBV27 and TRBJ1-4; D gene unclear. V lost 5 bases, J lost 7 bases, and 14 bases lay in between. Germline V gene data show CDR1 as MNHEY and CDR2 as SMNVEV (reference sequence). The CDR3 consists of 14 residues. The CDR3 DNA reads as TGTGCCAGCAGTAGGAGCGGGGAACGTGAAAAACTGTTTTTT. It yields the protein CASSRSGEREKLFF.

CDR3 sequence reads: CASRLQGYDTGELFF. The CDR3 DNA reads as TGTGCCAGCAGACTACAGGGTTACGACACCGGGGAGCTGTTTTTT. This rearrangement joins TRBV6-5 to TRBJ2-2; D perhaps matches TRBD1 (6 bases). The CDR3 has 15 residues. The V and J ends lost 6 bases and 3 bases respectively, with 14 bases between them. Germline V gene lookup returns CDR1 MNHEY and CDR2 SVGAGI.

Details on this clonotype: Relative to the germline gene, one junction end is altered; a read error may explain this. V gene TRBV20-1 combines with J gene TRBJ2-5, with D tentatively TRBD1 or TRBD2 (5 bases each). CDR3 length equals 13 residues. In germline, CDR1 is DFQATT, CDR2 SNEGSKA (reference sequence). The CDR3 DNA follows: TGCAGTGCTAGGGGGACCCAGGAAGAGGCCCAGTACTTC. As protein: CSARGTQEEAQYF.

This clonotype was observed a handful of times. The chain is built from TRBV5-1 and TRBJ2-7; D remains unclear. This CDR3 has 11 amino acids. Trimming stripped 4 bases from V and 5 bases from J, with 7 bases between. CDR1 is SGHRS and CDR2 is YFSETQ in the germline V gene. The DNA for the CDR3 is TGCGCCAGCAGCCGGAGTGACGAGCAGTACTTC. Translated: CASSRSDEQYF.

This clonotype has a count of ten or more. The J gene is TRBJ2-7, the V gene TRBV2, with D uncertain. The CDR3 loop spans 12 amino acids. The ends were cut back, 3 bases at V and 2 bases at J, with 5 bases in the middle. Germline V gene lookup returns CDR1 SNHLY and CDR2 FYNNEI. CDR3 protein: CASSDDTYEQYF. CDR3 DNA: TGTGCCAGCAGTGATGACACCTACGAGCAGTACTTC. Looking up the rest from reference TRBV2 and TRBJ2-7 gives the full variable domain: EPEVTQTPSHQVTQMGQEVILRCVPISNHLYFYWYRQILGQKVEFLVSFYNNEISEKSEIFDDQFSVERPDGSNFTLKIRSTKLEDSAMYFCASSDDTYEQYFGPGTRLTVT.

This clonotype was seen a few times. At one of its ends the junction is not consistent with the germline gene, which may arise from a read error. The chain links TRBV2 to TRBJ2-3; 9 positions match TRBD2. The germline gives CDR1 SNHLY, CDR2 FYNNEI. The CDR3 sequence is 17 residues long. The CDR3 DNA sequence: TGTGCCATCAGTGAGTCCCATAGCGGGGGCCCCTTAGATACGCAGTATTTT. Residues: CAISESHSGGPLDTQYF.

The genes are TRBV7-9 and TRBJ2-7, with no clear D. Germline CDR1 SEHNR, CDR2 FQNEAQ (reference sequence). V was trimmed by 5 bases and J by 7 bases, leaving 18 bases between them. The CDR3 length is 14 residues. The CDR3 here is CASSPSARPQEQYF. DNA for the CDR3: TGTGCCAGCAGCCCGAGCGCCAGGCCGCAGGAGCAGTACTTC.

The V and J genes are TRBV24-1 and TRBJ2-7; the match to TRBD2 covers 10 bases. This CDR3 region has 16 residues. The germline CDR1 and CDR2 sequences are KGHDR and SFDVKD. V lost 4 bases, J lost 2 bases, and 7 bases stayed unmatched. The CDR3 sequence: CATSEPTSGSTYEQYF. CDR3 in DNA: TGTGCCACCAGTGAACCGACTAGCGGGTCCACCTACGAGCAGTACTTC.

About this clonotype itself: One end of the junction is discordant with germline, which a read error may explain. The rearrangement links TRBV2 to TRBJ2-5; maybe TRBD2 (5 bases). Per the germline V gene, CDR1 is SNHLY and CDR2 is FYNNEI. The CDR3 totals 13 residues. CDR3 DNA: TGCGCCAGCTCCCCGAGGGAGCGAGAGACCCAGTACTTC. This codes for CASSPRERETQYF.

The V gene is TRBV2, the J gene TRBJ2-7, with no clear D. The CDR3 is 13 residues long. Trimming removed 7 bases from V and 3 bases from J, with 13 bases in between. The V gene's germline CDR1 is SNHLY and CDR2 FYNNEI. CDR3 DNA: TGTGCCAGCAAGGTCCTGGTTGACTACGAGCAGTACTTC. Translation: CASKVLVDYEQYF.

The chain links TRBV9 to TRBJ2-1; 9 nucleotides align to TRBD2. CDR1 and CDR2 from the germline V gene are SGDLS and YYNGEE. This CDR3 has 15 residues. Trimming removed 6 bases from V and 1 base from J; junction bases left unmatched: 5. The CDR3 region is CASTDSGSSYNEQFF. In DNA form, the CDR3 reads TGTGCCAGCACTGATAGCGGGAGTTCCTACAATGAGCAGTTCTTC.

The J gene is TRBJ2-6, the V gene TRBV11-1; D not certain. Germline CDR1 SGHAT, CDR2 FQDESV (reference sequence). This CDR3 spans 14 amino acids. V lost 5 bases, J lost 4 bases, and 9 bases lay in between. CDR3 sequence (DNA): TGTGCCAGCAGCCCCATGCGGGGGGCCAACGTCCTGACTTTC. Encoded protein: CASSPMRGANVLTF.

V and J are TRBV24-1 and TRBJ2-1; the match to TRBD2 covers 9 bases. V dropped 5 bases and J dropped 5; count of bases not matched to a gene: 3. The CDR3 totals 14 residues. Germline V lookup: CDR1 KGHDR, CDR2 SFDVKD. The CDR3 spells CATSVAGENNEQFF. CDR3 DNA: TGTGCCACCAGTGTAGCGGGAGAGAACAATGAGCAGTTCTTC.